This T cell receptor beta chain was retrieved from a study of PD-1 blockade in classical Hodgkin lymphoma. Study outcomes and limitations: Complete responders had baseline diversity similar to newly diagnosed patients.

As concerns this clone: Antigen specificity is unknown.

Assay used: immunoSEQ multiplex PCR; TCRdb lists only in-frame clones, some missing. The table records about 85,000 clones, 92% of them present only once. After autologous stem cell transplantation all patients relapsed, and prior brentuximab vedotin exposure differed between cohorts. Germline assignment: CDR1 SGHRS and CDR2 YFSETQ. The V and J ends lost 6 bases and 1 base, in that order; junction bases with no gene match: 12. CDR3 length: 16 amino acids. This chain connects TRBV5-1 to TRBJ1-1; 7 bases line up with TRBD1. This specimen was peripheral blood mononuclear cells (PBMCs), taken before the second cycle of nivolumab. This receptor was taken from a human donor with classical Hodgkin lymphoma. CDR3 amino acids: CASNPVEGQTNTEAFF. The CDR3 nucleotides read TGCGCCAGCAACCCGGTAGAGGGACAGACGAACACTGAAGCTTTCTTT.